This TCR beta chain was sequenced during a study of shared clonotypes between healthy human individuals. J lost 5 bases, V lost 1 base, and 5 bases had no gene match. Germline CDR1 SGHVS, CDR2 FQNEAQ. This CDR3 comprises 15 residues. Method: immunoSEQ multiplex PCR; TCRdb's copy keeps in-frame clones and lacks some. The sample shows 760,000 or so clones, about 97% of them seen only once. Positive CCR7 selection of CD45RO-negative cells yielded the naive CD8 cells, and terminally differentiated effector memory CD45RA+ cells were excluded. This sequence was found in a man aged 25 to 40 in good health. Sequencing used naive CD8+ T cells sorted from blood. The V gene is TRBV7-8, the J gene TRBJ2-1, with 7 bases lining up with TRBD2. For the CDR3, the DNA is TGTGCCAGCAGCTTAGGAGCGGGACCACACAATGAGCAGTTCTTC. Translation: CASSLGAGPHNEQFF.